Included here is one TCR beta chain sequence, with context. The antigen is unknown. The data stem from a study of T-cell memory formation after mild COVID-19. Germline CDR1 and CDR2: MNHEY and SVGEGT. This CDR3 is 11 amino acids long. V lost 6 bases to trimming and J lost 7 bases, with 6 bases between them. TCRdb analysed the 5' RACE reads with MiXCR anew, one entry per CDR3 protein. This table has just over 350,000 distinct CDR3 sequences, approximately 15% appearing once. Notes on the study in general: Clones contracting across day 15 to 85 had a balanced CD4/CD8 profile; later expanding clones leaned CD4+.

The sample was PBMCs or a T cell subset sorted from them (not recorded which). V usage is TRBV6-2 or TRBV6-3 and J usage is TRBJ2-2; no definite D call. The receptor comes from a man between 18 and 35 years old who had mild COVID-19 (a few samples of this study predate the infection). Cell type and time point are not known. CDR3 residues: CASRMVGELFF. The CDR3 DNA reads as TGTGCCAGCAGAATGGTCGGGGAGCTGTTTTTT.